The rows below give T cell receptor beta chains drawn from one sample of a study of early T cells in non-severe SARS-CoV-2 infection. From the 5' RACE reads, TCRdb called clonotypes with MiXCR, one entry per CDR3 protein. The sample yields approximately 50,000 distinct CDR3 sequences, around 9.5% seen once. Material for sequencing was whole blood. These receptors were obtained from an adult who was a healthcare worker with PCR-confirmed SARS-CoV-2 infection or an uninfected control (not recorded which). Both conserved end residues are part of each CDR3. D genes are given only for firm matches. A clone size is listed for some rows: how often the clone was seen (once, few, many), or a class if it is expanded.

D gene	V gene	clone size	J gene	CDR3 protein	CDR3 DNA
TRBD2	TRBV12-3/TRBV12-4	many	TRBJ2-7	CASSGTNNEQYF	TGTGCCAGCTCCGGGACTAATAACGAGCAGTACTTC
TRBD2	TRBV19	NA	TRBJ2-7	CASSIRTRLAYEQYF	TGTGCCAGTAGTATCCGCACCCGACTAGCTTACGAGCAGTACTTC
NA	TRBV6-6	many	TRBJ1-1	CASIPTGNTEAFF	TGTGCCAGCATCCCGACAGGGAACACTGAAGCTTTCTTT
NA	TRBV6-5	many	TRBJ2-5	CASSYSSSFPGGETQYF	TGTGCCAGCAGTTACTCGAGTAGCTTCCCAGGGGGGGAGACCCAGTACTTC
NA	TRBV14	NA	TRBJ2-1	CASSQASSRFF	TGTGCCAGCAGCCAAGCGAGTTCCCGGTTCTTC
TRBD1	TRBV9	many	TRBJ1-5	CASSAGQGVNQPQHF	TGTGCCAGCAGCGCGGGACAGGGGGTCAATCAGCCCCAGCATTTT
NA	TRBV12-3/TRBV12-4	few	TRBJ2-3	CASSPHSADTQYF	TGTGCCAGCAGCCCACACAGCGCAGATACGCAGTATTTT
NA	TRBV28	many	TRBJ1-1	CASSSPPGAEAFF	TGTGCCAGCAGTTCACCCCCCGGGGCTGAAGCTTTCTTT
TRBD2	TRBV5-1	few	TRBJ2-1	CASSFSGRSSYNEQFF	TGCGCCAGCAGCTTTAGCGGGAGAAGCTCCTACAATGAGCAGTTCTTC
NA	TRBV3-1	once	TRBJ2-7	CASSQWVYEQYF	TGTGCCAGCAGCCAATGGGTCTACGAGCAGTACTTC
TRBD1	TRBV29-1	many	TRBJ2-2	CSVEDHGQGLSGELFF	TGCAGCGTTGAAGATCACGGACAGGGGCTCTCCGGGGAGCTGTTTTTT
TRBD1	TRBV6-2/TRBV6-3	many	TRBJ1-2	CASTPGGYGYTF	TGTGCCAGCACTCCAGGGGGCTATGGCTACACCTTC
TRBD1	TRBV20-1	NA	TRBJ1-2	CSASGTAYGYTF	TGCAGTGCTAGCGGGACAGCCTATGGCTACACCTTC
TRBD2	TRBV5-1	few	TRBJ2-7	CASSLDGAGGVYEQYF	TGCGCCAGCAGCTTGGATGGAGCGGGAGGGGTCTACGAGCAGTACTTC
NA	TRBV21-1	many	TRBJ2-7	CASSPPDGGVYEQYF	TGTGCCAGCAGCCCCCCCGACGGGGGAGTCTACGAGCAGTACTTC
NA	TRBV12-5	NA	TRBJ1-2	CASGLMGQVGYTF	TGTGCTAGTGGTTTGATGGGGCAGGTTGGCTACACCTTC
NA	TRBV7-8	many	TRBJ2-1	CASSPRQSSYNEQFF	TGTGCCAGCAGCCCCAGACAGAGCTCCTACAATGAGCAGTTCTTC
NA	TRBV5-4	few	TRBJ2-1	CASSPGSNNEQFF	TGTGCCAGCAGCCCCGGCAGCAACAATGAGCAGTTCTTC
NA	TRBV6-1	NA	TRBJ2-1	CATLAVSSYNEQFF	TGTGCCACCTTGGCCGTGAGCTCCTACAATGAGCAGTTCTTC
TRBD1	TRBV11-2	once	TRBJ2-1	CASSLHRGSYNEQFF	TGTGCCAGCAGCTTGCACAGGGGCTCCTACAATGAGCAGTTCTTC
NA	TRBV5-4	many	TRBJ2-5	CASSLERKETQYF	TGTGCCAGCAGCTTGGAACGAAAAGAGACCCAGTACTTC
TRBD1	TRBV11-2	many	TRBJ1-2	CASSAVGQGFGGYTF	TGTGCCAGCAGCGCCGTGGGACAGGGATTCGGAGGCTACACCTTC
NA	TRBV10-3	few	TRBJ2-3	CAISGTDTQYF	TGTGCCATCAGTGGGACAGATACGCAGTATTTT
NA	TRBV20-1	few	TRBJ2-7	CSARDGTKYEQYF	TGCAGTGCTAGAGATGGGACAAAATACGAGCAGTACTTC
TRBD1	TRBV6-6	many	TRBJ1-3	CASSPDRAGNTIYF	TGTGCCAGCAGTCCGGACAGGGCTGGAAACACCATATATTTT
NA	TRBV29-1	many	TRBJ2-7	CSVAALENYEQYF	TGCAGCGTTGCAGCTTTAGAGAACTACGAGCAGTACTTC
TRBD1	TRBV28	medium-sized	TRBJ2-5	CASSATGGLETQYF	TGTGCCAGCAGCGCGACAGGGGGGCTGGAGACCCAGTACTTC
NA	TRBV5-1	NA	TRBJ2-7	CASSLWDGSYEQYF	TGCGCCAGCAGCTTATGGGACGGTTCCTACGAGCAGTACTTC
TRBD1	TRBV6-5	many	TRBJ1-1	CASSPPGQGEAFF	TGTGCCAGCAGCCCTCCGGGACAGGGGGAAGCTTTCTTT
NA	TRBV21-1	NA	TRBJ2-2	CASSNLSGELFF	TGTGCCAGCAGCAACCTTAGCGGGGAGCTGTTTTTT
NA	TRBV7-6	many	TRBJ2-5	CASSYRDLQETQYF	TGTGCCAGCAGCTACCGGGACCTCCAAGAGACCCAGTACTTC
TRBD1	TRBV28	few	TRBJ2-5	CASSRDRRETQYF	TGTGCCAGCAGCCGGGACAGGCGGGAGACCCAGTACTTC
TRBD1	TRBV7-8	few	TRBJ1-2	CASSYDREYGYTF	TGTGCCAGCAGTTACGACAGGGAATATGGCTACACCTTC
TRBD2	TRBV3-1	many	TRBJ2-5	CASSQDPGVWTSVRETQYF	TGTGCCAGCAGCCAAGATCCCGGGGTTTGGACTAGCGTTAGAGAGACCCAGTACTTC
NA	TRBV5-1	many	TRBJ2-1	CASSSQAIEQFF	TGCGCCAGCAGCTCGCAGGCCATTGAGCAGTTCTTC
NA	TRBV19	few	TRBJ2-2	CASSPVATGELFF	TGTGCCAGTAGTCCCGTCGCAACCGGGGAGCTGTTTTTT
NA	TRBV20-1	NA	TRBJ2-3	CSAPPPAEGTDTQYF	TGCAGTGCTCCCCCCCCAGCGGAGGGCACAGATACGCAGTATTTT
TRBD2	TRBV5-1	many	TRBJ2-1	CASDEGLAGYNEQFF	TGCGCCAGCGACGAGGGACTAGCGGGTTACAATGAGCAGTTCTTC
NA	TRBV28	NA	TRBJ1-1	CASTLRGAGTEAFF	TGTGCCAGCACCTTGAGGGGGGCTGGCACTGAAGCTTTCTTT
TRBD1	TRBV12-3/TRBV12-4	NA	TRBJ1-5	CASSRPRTGVMVQPQHF	TGTGCCAGCAGCCGTCCCCGGACAGGGGTAATGGTTCAGCCCCAGCATTTT
NA	TRBV9	few	TRBJ1-6	CASSGGTPGNSPLHF	TGTGCCAGCAGCGGGGGGACTCCCGGGAATTCACCCCTCCACTTT
NA	TRBV6-1	many	TRBJ2-1	CASKITGWNEQFF	TGTGCCAGCAAAATCACAGGGTGGAATGAGCAGTTCTTC
NA	TRBV7-2	many	TRBJ1-1	CASSENRGSEAFF	TGTGCCAGCAGCGAAAATAGGGGCTCTGAAGCTTTCTTT
TRBD1	TRBV2	NA	TRBJ1-1	CASSSDRARAFF	TGTGCCAGCAGTTCGGACAGGGCGCGGGCTTTCTTT
TRBD2	TRBV20-1	many	TRBJ2-4	CSAPSILLAGGGGAKNIQYF	TGCAGTGCCCCATCCATTCTCCTAGCGGGAGGAGGTGGGGCCAAAAACATTCAGTACTTC
TRBD1	TRBV20-1	many	TRBJ1-2	CSPWDRSNYGYTF	TGCAGTCCCTGGGACAGGAGTAACTATGGCTACACCTTC
NA	TRBV21-1	NA	TRBJ1-5	CASSTPGGLRQPQHF	TGTGCCAGCAGCACCCCTGGGGGGCTTAGGCAGCCCCAGCATTTT
NA	TRBV6-2/TRBV6-3	many	TRBJ1-1	CASSFPLSDSQEAFF	TGTGCCAGCAGTTTTCCACTATCGGACAGCCAGGAGGCTTTCTTT
NA	TRBV30	many	TRBJ1-4	CAWSVNSGGEKLFF	TGTGCCTGGAGTGTAAATAGTGGAGGGGAAAAACTGTTTTTT
NA	TRBV6-5	many	TRBJ2-1	CASSYSLASSYNEQFF	TGTGCCAGCAGTTACTCGCTAGCCAGCTCCTACAATGAGCAGTTCTTC
NA	TRBV11-2	many	TRBJ1-1	CASSPLAAEAFF	TGTGCCAGCAGCCCCCTCGCGGCTGAAGCTTTCTTT
NA	TRBV14	many	TRBJ2-1	CASSQLSLQFF	TGTGCCAGCAGCCAGTTATCTCTCCAGTTCTTC
TRBD1	TRBV6-1	many	TRBJ2-3	CASNGQGRGNTQYF	TGTGCCAGCAATGGACAGGGTAGAGGGAATACGCAGTATTTT